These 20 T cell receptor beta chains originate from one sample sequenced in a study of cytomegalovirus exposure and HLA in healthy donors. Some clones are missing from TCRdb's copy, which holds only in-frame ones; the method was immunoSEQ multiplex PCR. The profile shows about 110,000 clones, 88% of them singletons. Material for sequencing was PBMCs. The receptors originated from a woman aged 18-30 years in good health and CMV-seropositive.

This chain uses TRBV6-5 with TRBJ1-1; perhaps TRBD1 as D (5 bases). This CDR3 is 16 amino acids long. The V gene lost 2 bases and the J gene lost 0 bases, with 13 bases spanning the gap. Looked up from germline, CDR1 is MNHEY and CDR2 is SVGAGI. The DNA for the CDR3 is TGTGCCAGCAGTTACCTCATAGACAGAATGAACACTGAAGCTTTCTTT. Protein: CASSYLIDRMNTEAFF.

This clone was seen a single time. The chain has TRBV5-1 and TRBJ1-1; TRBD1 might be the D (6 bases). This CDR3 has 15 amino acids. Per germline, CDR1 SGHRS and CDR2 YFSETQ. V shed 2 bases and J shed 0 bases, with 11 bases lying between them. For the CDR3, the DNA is TGCGCCAGCAGCTTTCTGGCAGGGGTGAACACTGAAGCTTTCTTT. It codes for CASSFLAGVNTEAFF.

This chain's CDR3 is CASREQGVSSPLHF. Written as DNA, the CDR3 is TGTGCCAGCAGGGAACAGGGGGTCTCATCACCCCTCCACTTT. The chain carries TRBV25-1 and TRBJ1-6, with 8 bases lining up with TRBD1. J lost 10 bases, V lost 6 bases, and 8 bases had no gene match. In germline, CDR1 is MGHDK, CDR2 SYGVNS. This CDR3 is built from 14 residues.

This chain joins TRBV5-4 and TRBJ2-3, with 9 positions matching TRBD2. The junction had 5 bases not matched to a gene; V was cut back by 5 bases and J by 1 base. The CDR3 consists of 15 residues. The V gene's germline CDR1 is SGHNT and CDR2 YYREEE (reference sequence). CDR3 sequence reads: CASRARGGGTDTQYF. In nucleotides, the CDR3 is TGTGCCAGCAGGGCGCGGGGGGGCGGCACAGATACGCAGTATTTT.

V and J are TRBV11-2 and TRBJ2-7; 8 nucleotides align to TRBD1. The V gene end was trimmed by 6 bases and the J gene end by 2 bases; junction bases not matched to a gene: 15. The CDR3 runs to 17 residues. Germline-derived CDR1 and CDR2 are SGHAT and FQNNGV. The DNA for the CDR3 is TGTGCCAGCAGGTCGTTTAGGACAGGGCGCCGTCCCTACGAGCAGTACTTC. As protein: CASRSFRTGRRPYEQYF.

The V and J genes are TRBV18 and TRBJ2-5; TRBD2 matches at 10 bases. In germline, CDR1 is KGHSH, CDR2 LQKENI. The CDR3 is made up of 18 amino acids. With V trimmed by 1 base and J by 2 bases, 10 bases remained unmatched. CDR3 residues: CASSPRVAGGPLQETQYF. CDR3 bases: TGTGCCAGCTCACCACGGGTAGCGGGGGGCCCGCTGCAAGAGACCCAGTACTTC.

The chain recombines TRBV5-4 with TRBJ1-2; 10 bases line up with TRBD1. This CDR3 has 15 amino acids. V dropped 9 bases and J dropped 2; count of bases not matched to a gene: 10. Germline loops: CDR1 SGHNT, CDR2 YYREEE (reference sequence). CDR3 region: CAIGTGAVVNYGYTF. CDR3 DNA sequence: TGTGCCATCGGGACAGGGGCTGTGGTCAACTATGGCTACACCTTC.

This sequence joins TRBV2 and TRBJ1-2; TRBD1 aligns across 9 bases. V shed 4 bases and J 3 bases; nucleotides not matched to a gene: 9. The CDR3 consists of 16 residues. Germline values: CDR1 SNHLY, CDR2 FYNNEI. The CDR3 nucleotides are TGTGCCAGCAGTGGGACAGGGGCGCGATTTGACTATGGCTACACCTTC. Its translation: CASSGTGARFDYGYTF. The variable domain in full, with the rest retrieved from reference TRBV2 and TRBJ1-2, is EPEVTQTPSHQVTQMGQEVILRCVPISNHLYFYWYRQILGQKVEFLVSFYNNEISEKSEIFDDQFSVERPDGSNFTLKIRSTKLEDSAMYFCASSGTGARFDYGYTFGSGTRLTVV.

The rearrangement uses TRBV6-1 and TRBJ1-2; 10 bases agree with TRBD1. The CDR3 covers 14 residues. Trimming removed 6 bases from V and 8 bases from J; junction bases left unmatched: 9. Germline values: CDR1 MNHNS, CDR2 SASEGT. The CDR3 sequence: CASRDRDRGAGYTF. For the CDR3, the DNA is TGTGCCAGCAGAGACCGGGACAGGGGCGCCGGCTACACCTTC.

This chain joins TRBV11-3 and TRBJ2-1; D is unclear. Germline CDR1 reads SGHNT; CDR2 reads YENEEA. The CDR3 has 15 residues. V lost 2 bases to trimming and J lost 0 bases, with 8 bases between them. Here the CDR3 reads CASSLQQSSYNEQFF. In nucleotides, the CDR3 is TGTGCCAGCAGCTTACAACAAAGCTCCTACAATGAGCAGTTCTTC.

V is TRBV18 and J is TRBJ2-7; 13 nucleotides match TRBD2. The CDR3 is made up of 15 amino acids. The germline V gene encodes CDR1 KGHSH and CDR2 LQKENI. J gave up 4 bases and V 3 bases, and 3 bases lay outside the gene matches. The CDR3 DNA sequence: TGTGCCAGCTCACCCAGGACTAGCGGGGGATACGAGCAGTACTTC. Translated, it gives CASSPRTSGGYEQYF.

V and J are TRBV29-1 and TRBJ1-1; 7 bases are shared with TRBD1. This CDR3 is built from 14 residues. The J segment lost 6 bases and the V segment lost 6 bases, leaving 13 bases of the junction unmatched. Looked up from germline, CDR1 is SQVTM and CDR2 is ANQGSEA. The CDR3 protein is CSVTGVRKDAEAFF. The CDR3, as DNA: TGCAGCGTAACAGGGGTCCGGAAGGACGCTGAAGCTTTCTTT.

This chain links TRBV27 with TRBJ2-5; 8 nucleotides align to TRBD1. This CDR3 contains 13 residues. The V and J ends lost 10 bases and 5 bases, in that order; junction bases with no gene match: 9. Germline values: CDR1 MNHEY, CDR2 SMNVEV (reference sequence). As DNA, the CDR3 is TGTGCCACCACCGACAGGGGCGGCGAGACCCAGTACTTC. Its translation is CATTDRGGETQYF.

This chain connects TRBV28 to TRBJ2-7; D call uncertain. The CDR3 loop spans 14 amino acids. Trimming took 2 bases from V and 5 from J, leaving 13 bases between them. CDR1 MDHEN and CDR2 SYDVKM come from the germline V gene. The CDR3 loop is CASSLPPGHHEQYF. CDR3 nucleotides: TGTGCCAGCAGTTTACCCCCAGGCCACCACGAGCAGTACTTC.

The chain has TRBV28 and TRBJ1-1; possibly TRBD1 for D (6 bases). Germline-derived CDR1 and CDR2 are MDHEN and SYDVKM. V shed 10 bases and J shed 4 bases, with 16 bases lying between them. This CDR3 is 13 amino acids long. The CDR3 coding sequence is TGTGCCACCAAGAGGGGGGGGGTCACTGAAGCTTTCTTT. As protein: CATKRGGVTEAFF.

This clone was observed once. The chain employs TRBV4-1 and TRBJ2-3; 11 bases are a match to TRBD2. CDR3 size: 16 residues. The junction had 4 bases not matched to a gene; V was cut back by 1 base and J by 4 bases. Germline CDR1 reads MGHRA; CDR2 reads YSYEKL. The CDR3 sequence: CASSQGLAGKADTQYF. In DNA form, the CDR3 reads TGCGCCAGCAGCCAAGGACTAGCGGGAAAGGCAGATACGCAGTATTTT.

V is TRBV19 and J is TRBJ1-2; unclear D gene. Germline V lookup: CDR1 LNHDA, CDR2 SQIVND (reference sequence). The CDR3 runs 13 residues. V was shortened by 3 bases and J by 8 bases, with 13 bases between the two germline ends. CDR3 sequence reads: CASSIGGVVGYTF. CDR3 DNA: TGTGCCAGTAGTATCGGAGGTGTTGTGGGCTACACCTTC.

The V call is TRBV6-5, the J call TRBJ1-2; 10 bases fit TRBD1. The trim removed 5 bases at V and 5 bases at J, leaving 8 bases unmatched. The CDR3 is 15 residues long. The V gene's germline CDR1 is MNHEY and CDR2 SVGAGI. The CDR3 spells CASSGNGQGGYGYTF. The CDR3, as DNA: TGTGCCAGCAGTGGAAACGGACAGGGGGGGTATGGCTACACCTTC.

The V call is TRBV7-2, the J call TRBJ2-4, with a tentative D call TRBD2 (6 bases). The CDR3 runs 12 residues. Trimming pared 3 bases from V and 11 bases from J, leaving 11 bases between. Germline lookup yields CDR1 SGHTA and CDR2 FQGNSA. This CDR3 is CASSLGGRFQYF. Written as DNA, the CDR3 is TGTGCCAGCAGCTTGGGGGGACGGTTTCAGTACTTC.

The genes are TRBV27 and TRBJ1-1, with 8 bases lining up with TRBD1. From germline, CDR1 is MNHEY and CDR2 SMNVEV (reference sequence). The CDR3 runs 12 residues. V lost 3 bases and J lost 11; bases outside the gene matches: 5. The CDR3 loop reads CASSFSTGEAFF. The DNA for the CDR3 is TGTGCCAGCAGTTTCTCGACAGGGGAGGCTTTCTTT.